These T cell receptor beta chains were read from a single sample in a study of glioma-infiltrating T cells after dendritic cell vaccination. Profiled with immunoSEQ multiplex PCR; TCRdb holds only in-frame clones, not every one. The sample carries about 73,000 clones, approximately 80% recorded once. This material consisted of blood, taken before dendritic cell vaccination. These receptors originate from a human donor with glioblastoma. Each CDR3 is given with its conserved first and last residue.

V	J	length	CDR3
TRBV6-4	TRBJ1-5	15	CASSEPGQGNQPQHF
TRBV27	TRBJ2-2	14	CASRPGANTGELFF
TRBV2	TRBJ1-5	18	CASSTGQGTSWGNQPQHF
TRBV6-1	TRBJ1-1	14	CASRDDRGNTEAFF
TRBV5-1	TRBJ2-7	13	CASSLTGSYEQYF
TRBV5-1	TRBJ2-2	14	CASSFVTGTGELFF
TRBV4-1	TRBJ1-3	17	CASSQEGTPGKGNTIYF
TRBV5-1	TRBJ2-2	15	CASRPAGVDAGELFF
TRBV5-1	TRBJ2-3	18	CASSRSLAGGQGTDTQYF
TRBV7-6	TRBJ1-4	16	CASSLEGGTTNEKLFF
TRBV5-6	TRBJ1-2	15	CASSPPGDPTYGYTF
TRBV11-1	TRBJ2-4	15	CASSRTQGAKNIQYF